Listed below are T cell receptor beta chains from one sample, sequenced in a study of T cell repertoires in cytomegalovirus infection. MiXCR, run by TCRdb on the reads, gives a single entry per CDR3 protein. The sample comprises some 680,000 distinct CDR3 sequences, roughly 35% of which are singletons, and under 3% rests with the top ten. Sample: PBMCs. The receptors stem from a human donor in good health (CMV status not recorded). Some clones in this sample may be carry-over from other donors' samples. Both conserved end residues are part of each CDR3. The D gene is left open where the match is weak. A row's size may be missing; if present it is once, few, many or a size class.

>TRBV7-9|-|TRBJ2-7|few
CASSSAPYEQYF
TGTGCCAGCAGCTCCGCCCCCTACGAGCAGTACTTC
>TRBV5-3|TRBD1|TRBJ2-7|once
CASSPSQGAQEQYF
TGTGCCAGCAGCCCGTCACAGGGGGCACAAGAGCAGTACTTC
>TRBV28|-|TRBJ1-2|-
CASRSEDKYGYTF
TGTGCCAGCAGATCCGAAGACAAGTATGGCTACACCTTC
>TRBV7-3|TRBD2|TRBJ2-1|-
CASSLSRAGDHNEQFF
TGTGCCAGCAGCTTAAGTCGCGCGGGGGACCACAATGAGCAGTTCTTC
>TRBV25-1|TRBD2|TRBJ2-1|-
CASSDRPGLAASSYNEQFF
TGTGCCAGCAGTGACCGACCGGGACTAGCGGCCAGCTCCTACAATGAGCAGTTCTTC
>TRBV11-2|TRBD2|TRBJ2-3|few
CASSPGRGGLYTQYF
TGTGCCAGCAGCCCGGGGCGGGGGGGCTTATATACGCAGTATTTT
>TRBV7-2|TRBD2|TRBJ2-2|-
CASSTSGTDTGELFF
TGTGCCAGCAGCACTAGCGGGACGGACACCGGGGAGCTGTTTTTT
>TRBV7-9|TRBD1|TRBJ1-2|-
CASSQGDRETGYTF
TGTGCCAGCAGCCAAGGGGACAGGGAGACTGGCTACACCTTC
>TRBV29-1|-|TRBJ1-1|-
CSVGGGAGTEAFF
TGCAGCGTTGGGGGGGGCGCGGGGACTGAAGCTTTCTTT
>TRBV7-2|-|TRBJ2-5|many
CASSPQRAQETQYF
TGTGCCAGCAGCCCCCAGCGGGCCCAAGAGACCCAGTACTTC
>TRBV7-9|TRBD2|TRBJ2-1|few
CASSLGLAGAHQFF
TGTGCCAGCAGCCTTGGACTAGCGGGAGCCCACCAGTTCTTC
>TRBV29-1|-|TRBJ2-7|many
CSVEGPISYEQYF
TGCAGCGTTGAGGGTCCTATCTCCTACGAGCAGTACTTC
>TRBV7-9|-|TRBJ1-4|few
CASSLGKLGATNEKLFF
TGTGCCAGCAGCTTAGGAAAGCTGGGAGCAACTAATGAAAAACTGTTTTTT
>TRBV7-9|-|TRBJ1-1|few
CASSSGTGFTEAFF
TGTGCCAGCAGCTCAGGAACAGGCTTTACTGAAGCTTTCTTT
>TRBV28|TRBD1|TRBJ2-2|once
CASSPHLMLTGIAGELFF
TGTGCCAGCAGTCCGCACCTAATGTTGACAGGGATCGCCGGGGAGCTGTTTTTT
>TRBV12-3/TRBV12-4|TRBD1|TRBJ2-3|few
CASRGTGAKDTQYF
TGTGCCAGCAGAGGGACAGGGGCGAAAGATACGCAGTATTTT
>TRBV7-2|TRBD2|TRBJ2-1|many
CASRRGGNEQFF
TGTGCCAGCAGACGGGGGGGGAATGAGCAGTTCTTC
>TRBV28|-|TRBJ1-1|-
CASSFAGRRLIGTEAFF
TGTGCCAGCAGTTTTGCCGGGCGGCGGCTTATTGGCACTGAAGCTTTCTTT
>TRBV6-1|TRBD1|TRBJ2-1|-
CASSVQGAWGDEQFF
TGTGCCAGCAGTGTACAGGGGGCATGGGGGGATGAGCAGTTCTTC
>TRBV7-8|-|TRBJ1-1|-
CASTSLRVTEAFF
TGTGCCAGCACCTCCTTAAGAGTGACTGAAGCTTTCTTT
>TRBV20-1|-|TRBJ1-2|-
CSAFASSRSPYGYTF
TGCAGTGCCTTCGCCTCCAGTCGGAGCCCCTATGGCTACACCTTC
>TRBV6-2/TRBV6-3|-|TRBJ1-5|once
CASSPAPGRTRYQPQHF
TGTGCCAGCAGTCCAGCGCCGGGACGGACTCGCTATCAGCCCCAGCATTTT
>TRBV6-1|-|TRBJ1-1|-
CASSVLPGVNTEAFF
TGTGCCAGCAGTGTCCTACCTGGGGTGAACACTGAAGCTTTCTTT
>TRBV7-2|-|TRBJ2-7|few
CASSSSGRPTYEQYF
TGTGCCAGCAGCTCTTCAGGCAGGCCGACCTACGAGCAGTACTTC